The 12 T cell receptor beta chains reported below all come from one sample, sequenced in a study of cytomegalovirus exposure and HLA in healthy donors. The PCR had 60 Vbeta and 13 Jbeta primers. Clones were sequenced by immunoSEQ multiplex PCR, and TCRdb holds only the in-frame ones, with some missing. Of over 120,000 clones in the sample, around 80% were seen once. Input material: PBMCs. Receptor source: a man in his forties or fifties in good health and CMV-seronegative.

V usage is TRBV27 and J usage is TRBJ2-1; a possible D gene is TRBD2 (7 bases). V gave up 6 bases and J gave up 2 bases, with 8 bases separating them. The CDR3 runs to 13 residues. Germline values: CDR1 MNHEY, CDR2 SMNVEV (reference sequence). CDR3 sequence (DNA): TGTGCCAGCAGGGGGGGGCCCTACAATGAGCAGTTCTTC. Translated: CASRGGPYNEQFF.

The CDR3 nucleotides are TGTGCCAGCTCCCCTGGGGCGGACTATGGCTACACCTTC. Translation gives CASSPGADYGYTF. The chain has TRBV6-5 and TRBJ1-2; maybe TRBD1 (5 bases). The ends were cut back, 8 bases at V and 3 bases at J, with 13 bases in the middle. The CDR3 sequence is 13 residues long. The germline V gene encodes CDR1 MNHEY and CDR2 SVGAGI.

The chain combines TRBV18 with TRBJ2-6; possibly TRBD1 for D (6 bases). V was trimmed by 3 bases and J by 0 bases, leaving 15 bases between them. CDR1 is KGHSH and CDR2 is LQKENI in the germline V gene. The CDR3 runs 18 residues. The CDR3 reads CASSPTTGESSGANVLTF. The CDR3 region has the DNA TGTGCCAGCTCACCGACGACAGGCGAAAGCTCTGGGGCCAACGTCCTGACTTTC.

The chain joins TRBV7-6 to TRBJ2-3; 10 bases align to TRBD2. Unmatched junction bases numbered 17, after V lost 5 bases and J lost 0 bases. This CDR3 contains 20 residues. Germline CDR1 SGHVS, CDR2 FNYEAQ. Here the CDR3 DNA reads TGTGCCAGCAGCATCAGAGCCGGAACTAGCGGGACCTCTAGCACAGATACGCAGTATTTT. Residues: CASSIRAGTSGTSSTDTQYF.

The genes are TRBV2 and TRBJ2-3, with 8 bases that match TRBD1. The CDR3 has 17 residues. After removal of 6 bases from V and 1 base from J, the junction contained 12 bases not matched to a gene. Per the germline V gene, CDR1 is SNHLY and CDR2 is FYNNEI. The CDR3 reads CASSPPRTGQGTDTQYF. The CDR3, as DNA: TGTGCCAGCAGCCCACCAAGGACAGGGCAGGGCACAGATACGCAGTATTTT.

The chain couples TRBV9 to TRBJ2-1; D is possibly TRBD2 (6 bases). Germline V gene sequence: CDR1 SGDLS, CDR2 YYNGEE. This CDR3 has 15 residues. The V end lost 1 base, the J end lost 1 base, and 9 bases lay between the germline ends. The CDR3 spells CASSVTGESYNEQFF. In nucleotides, the CDR3 is TGTGCCAGCAGCGTAACGGGGGAGTCCTACAATGAGCAGTTCTTC.

The rearrangement joins TRBV7-6 to TRBJ2-7, with 13 nucleotides matching TRBD2. V shed 2 bases and J 0 bases; nucleotides not matched to a gene: 4. From germline, CDR1 is SGHVS and CDR2 FNYEAQ. The CDR3 covers 17 residues. The CDR3 DNA is TGTGCCAGCAGCTTAACTAGCGGGAGGGCAGGCTCCTACGAGCAGTACTTC. Translating gives CASSLTSGRAGSYEQYF.

V gene TRBV27 combines with J gene TRBJ2-7; D is possibly TRBD1 (6 bases). The CDR3 extends over 15 amino acids. The V end lost 8 bases, the J end lost 5 bases, and 22 bases lay between the germline ends. Germline V gene sequence: CDR1 MNHEY, CDR2 SMNVEV (reference sequence). Here the CDR3 reads CASGSPGQIPHEQYF. CDR3 nucleotide sequence: TGTGCCAGCGGATCTCCGGGACAAATCCCCCACGAGCAGTACTTC.

The V and J genes are TRBV4-2 and TRBJ2-3, with TRBD2 identical over 8 bases. From germline, CDR1 is LGHNA and CDR2 YNFKEQ. Germline trimming cut 1 base from V and 14 bases from J; bases unmatched to any gene: 2. This CDR3 has 11 amino acids. Here the CDR3 DNA reads TGTGCCAGCAGCCAAGGGACTAGCCTGTATTTT. This encodes CASSQGTSLYF.

The rearrangement uses TRBV7-8 and TRBJ2-1; a weak D match, TRBD2 (6 bases). Germline CDR1 and CDR2: SGHVS and FQNEAQ. Trimming took off 2 bases at V and 7 bases at J, with 15 bases between the two ends. The CDR3 is 15 amino acids. The CDR3 protein is CASSLLWGVGNEQFF. CDR3 DNA: TGTGCCAGCAGCTTACTGTGGGGGGTGGGAAATGAGCAGTTCTTC.

In its sample, this clone was seen a few times. The chain couples TRBV5-1 to TRBJ1-2, with D uncertain. V dropped 0 bases and J dropped 10 bases, with 19 bases sitting between them. From germline, CDR1 is SGHRS and CDR2 YFSETQ. This CDR3 has 15 residues. This CDR3 is CASSLGDRGSKVYTF. In DNA, the CDR3 is TGCGCCAGCAGCTTGGGCGACCGAGGGTCGAAGGTCTACACCTTC.

This clone has more than one count but fewer than ten. This chain joins TRBV28 and TRBJ2-1; no firm D call. The germline CDR1 and CDR2 sequences are MDHEN and SYDVKM. The CDR3 contains 11 residues. V was trimmed by 2 bases and J by 10 bases, leaving 6 bases between them. CDR3 protein: CASSLRWEQFF. The CDR3 bases are TGTGCCAGCAGTTTACGGTGGGAGCAGTTCTTC.